These T cell receptor beta chains were read from a single sample in a study of T cells in Graves' hyperthyroidism and ophthalmopathy. TCRdb analysed the multiplex PCR reads with MiXCR anew, one entry per CDR3 protein. The sample lists hundreds of thousands of distinct CDR3 sequences, over 15% seen once, with approximately 15% in the top ten. The sample was blood. The receptor set was obtained from a woman in her 50s with Graves' hyperthyroidism that later progressed to Graves' ophthalmopathy. The conserved cysteine and the conserved F or W are not part of the CDR3 here. D genes are given only for firm matches. Expanded clones get a size class; other rows say once, few or many, or leave the size out.

abundance,v_gene,len,d_gene,CDR3aa
-,TRBV7-3,14,-,ASSSSKAGYPYEQY
many,TRBV20-1,15,TRBD2,SARASEGLGPQETQY
many,TRBV11-2,13,-,ASSLVRGTNEKLF
-,TRBV3-1,11,-,ASSHAGSAEAF
few,TRBV19,12,-,ASSIRDWGSPLH
many,TRBV20-1,12,TRBD1,SAISGTGYYEQY
few,TRBV27,16,TRBD2,ASSSYYLGGPGGYTQY
-,TRBV7-9,13,-,ASSFGGDVTYEQY
few,TRBV24-1,14,TRBD2,ATSDGGDPRTDTQY
few,TRBV6-1,11,-,ASKTGTNYGYT
-,TRBV7-2,13,TRBD1,ASSERQGLNTEAF
many,TRBV11-2,12,-,ASSLIDFSYEQY
many,TRBV3-1,11,-,ASSQERDQPQH
few,TRBV20-1,11,-,SARDPYSYGYT
-,TRBV7-9,12,-,ASSLDSVTYEQY
-,TRBV6-2/TRBV6-3,12,TRBD1,ASSKRDRGAGYT
-,TRBV4-2,11,-,ASSQEQGDGYT
many,TRBV11-3,12,-,ASSLVAGSLEQY
few,TRBV4-2,11,-,ASSAGRSSPLH
-,TRBV4-1,19,TRBD2,ASSQDTASGGAVFGTDTQY
-,TRBV7-9,13,-,ASSLYRGLAGELF
many,TRBV28,12,-,ATDPGGTQETQY
many,TRBV7-9,11,TRBD2,ASDGGVTDTQY
-,TRBV10-3,16,TRBD2,AISDLVIAGVPHNEQF
many,TRBV18,11,TRBD1,ASSTDRDYGYT
many,TRBV11-2,17,TRBD1,ASSLPGQGATRAKNIQY
-,TRBV20-1,15,TRBD2,SAQTSGGFSDYNEQF
few,TRBV18,13,TRBD1,ASSPGTGSAYEQY
-,TRBV5-8,13,-,ASSLVDTGANVLT
-,TRBV5-1,11,-,ASRFGPPGEQY
many,TRBV3-1,13,-,ASSHNIRSRETQY
few,TRBV7-2,14,-,ASSGALRTGNEKLF
many,TRBV2,15,TRBD2,ASSADRLAGGNDEQF
-,TRBV7-9,14,-,ASSLVFEGGDTEAF
once,TRBV29-1,11,-,SLKPGLNNEQF
many,TRBV20-1,13,-,SHSEGVDLTDTQY
once,TRBV4-1,13,TRBD2,ASSQGTSGGFEQF